This T cell receptor beta chain was captured in a study of CD8+ T cells in alopecia areata. The overall study: The drug, oral tofacitinib, was given to treated patients at 5 to 10 mg twice daily. The drug, tofacitinib, lasted 6 to 18 months, followed by 6 months off drug.

The CDR3 is 16 amino acids. V trimming: 0 bases; J trimming: 8 bases; junction bases outside the gene matches: 5. CDR1 is LGHNA and CDR2 is YSLEER in the germline V gene. Patients with alopecia areata provided lesional scalp punch biopsies as well as peripheral blood. PBMCs, the starting material, were the source of sorted CD4+ and CD8+ T cells. Investigators isolated RNA and reverse transcribed it into cDNA to act as the sequencing template. Produced via immunoSEQ multiplex PCR; TCRdb's table is partial and in-frame only. The table has 120,000 or so clones, over 50% seen once; the top ten hold under 5%. This clone was picked up a small number of times.

The chain employs TRBV4-3 and TRBJ2-1; 12 bases map to TRBD2. Sample: CD4+ T cells sorted from blood, taken at week 0. The clonotype originates from a human donor with alopecia areata. This CDR3 reads CASSQDRTSGTYEQFF. For the CDR3, the DNA is TGCGCCAGCAGCCAAGATCGGACTAGCGGGACCTATGAGCAGTTCTTC.